A selection of T cell receptor beta chains follows, all from one sample in a study of identical twins. MiXCR, run by TCRdb on the 5' RACE reads, gives a single entry per CDR3 protein. Of nearly 900,000 distinct CDR3 sequences listed, 9% to 15% are singletons. Separately, the same data were catalogued under a study of yellow fever vaccine responses in identical twins.

The specimen was PBMCs. The receptors originated from a woman between 18 and 30 years old in good health. CDR3s include the opening cysteine and the closing phenylalanine or tryptophan. D genes are given only for firm matches. Only part of the rows carry a size: once, few, many, or a class if the clone is expanded.

size: few; D: -; V: TRBV3-1; J: TRBJ2-3; CDR3: CASSQIWPRASTDTQYF; DNA: TGTGCCAGCAGCCAAATCTGGCCCAGGGCGAGCACAGATACGCAGTATTTT
size: few; D: -; V: TRBV5-1; J: TRBJ2-5; CDR3: CASSNSGQETQYF; DNA: TGCGCCAGCAGTAACAGCGGCCAAGAGACCCAGTACTTC
size: -; D: TRBD2; V: TRBV12-3/TRBV12-4; J: TRBJ2-5; CDR3: CASSLRLAGLRMEETQYF; DNA: TGTGCCAGCAGTTTACGACTAGCGGGATTACGGATGGAAGAGACCCAGTACTTC
size: -; D: -; V: TRBV12-3/TRBV12-4; J: TRBJ2-5; CDR3: CASSFAGLETQYF; DNA: TGTGCCAGCAGTTTCGCGGGGCTAGAGACCCAGTACTTC
size: -; D: -; V: TRBV6-1; J: TRBJ2-1; CDR3: CASNRQNYNEQFF; DNA: TGTGCCAGCAACCGACAGAACTACAATGAGCAGTTCTTC
size: -; D: -; V: TRBV10-3; J: TRBJ2-1; CDR3: CAISESMAGNEQFF; DNA: TGTGCCATCAGTGAGTCGATGGCTGGCAATGAGCAGTTCTTC
size: few; D: -; V: TRBV29-1; J: TRBJ1-4; CDR3: CSVGLGWNANEKLFF; DNA: TGCAGCGTTGGTCTGGGATGGAATGCTAATGAAAAACTGTTTTTT
size: few; D: -; V: TRBV6-1; J: TRBJ1-4; CDR3: CASTLPFTANFNEKLFF; DNA: TGTGCCAGCACCCTTCCCTTCACAGCCAATTTTAATGAAAAACTGTTTTTT
size: few; D: -; V: TRBV28; J: TRBJ2-2; CDR3: CASPVPGELFF; DNA: TGTGCCAGCCCAGTCCCCGGGGAGCTGTTTTTT
size: many; D: TRBD1; V: TRBV7-9; J: TRBJ2-3; CDR3: CASSLGQGRADTQYF; DNA: TGTGCCAGCAGTTTAGGACAGGGTAGGGCAGATACGCAGTATTTT
size: -; D: TRBD2; V: TRBV12-3/TRBV12-4; J: TRBJ2-2; CDR3: CACSFSLAGGLNTGELFF; DNA: TGTGCCTGCAGTTTCTCCCTAGCGGGAGGTTTAAACACCGGGGAGCTGTTTTTT
size: -; D: -; V: TRBV18; J: TRBJ2-5; CDR3: CASSPRGQRWETQYF; DNA: TGTGCCAGCTCACCACGGGGCCAAAGGTGGGAGACCCAGTACTTC
size: -; D: -; V: TRBV11-3; J: TRBJ2-5; CDR3: CASGPALEETQYF; DNA: TGTGCCAGCGGCCCAGCACTCGAAGAGACCCAGTACTTC
size: -; D: TRBD2; V: TRBV5-1; J: TRBJ2-3; CDR3: CASSWTGTRSSTDTQYF; DNA: TGCGCCAGCAGCTGGACCGGGACTAGAAGTTCCACAGATACGCAGTATTTT
size: -; D: -; V: TRBV29-1; J: TRBJ2-7; CDR3: CSVKKVGISYEQYF; DNA: TGCAGCGTTAAGAAGGTGGGGATCTCCTACGAGCAGTACTTC
size: few; D: -; V: TRBV9; J: TRBJ1-2; CDR3: CASSVGAGANYGYTF; DNA: TGTGCCAGCAGCGTAGGTGCCGGAGCTAACTATGGCTACACCTTC
size: -; D: TRBD1; V: TRBV20-1; J: TRBJ2-3; CDR3: CSAAQGANTDTQYF; DNA: TGCAGTGCTGCACAGGGGGCAAACACAGATACGCAGTATTTT
size: many; D: -; V: TRBV10-2; J: TRBJ2-5; CDR3: CASRQGIETQYF; DNA: TGCGCCAGCCGCCAGGGGATTGAGACCCAGTACTTC
size: -; D: -; V: TRBV5-1; J: TRBJ2-1; CDR3: CASSLDGGPSYNEQFF; DNA: TGCGCCAGCAGCTTGGACGGGGGACCCTCCTACAATGAGCAGTTCTTC
size: few; D: TRBD1; V: TRBV24-1; J: TRBJ1-1; CDR3: CATSDAGQGLTFF; DNA: TGTGCCACCAGTGATGCCGGACAGGGCCTGACTTTCTTT
size: few; D: -; V: TRBV5-1; J: TRBJ2-7; CDR3: CASSLWLAYLSEQYF; DNA: TGCGCCAGCAGCTTGTGGCTAGCATACCTCTCCGAGCAGTACTTC
size: many; D: TRBD2; V: TRBV18; J: TRBJ2-1; CDR3: CASSPGLAGGSYNEQFF; DNA: TGTGCCAGCTCACCGGGACTAGCGGGAGGCTCCTACAATGAGCAGTTCTTC
size: -; D: TRBD1; V: TRBV29-1; J: TRBJ2-1; CDR3: CSVDTPGQGEFF; DNA: TGCAGCGTTGATACGCCGGGACAGGGCGAGTTCTTC